This entry concerns a single T cell receptor (beta chain). Using immunoSEQ multiplex PCR, the repertoire was profiled, and TCRdb retains in-frame clones only, with some absent. Among about 150,000 clones, roughly 84% were seen once, and the ten largest hold under 7%. The data belong to a study of blood T cell repertoires in COVID-19. Participants were aged about 18 to 100 years from more than 20 US areas. The receptor was derived from a woman aged 50 to 65 who had been exposed to COVID-19. Sequencing input: PBMCs or T cells enriched from blood (not recorded which).

The CDR3 DNA reads TGTGCCAGCAGTGACTCATCAGGGGTGGGCTACGAGCAGTACTTC. Protein: CASSDSSGVGYEQYF. The gene calls are TRBV25-1 and TRBJ2-7; TRBD1 is a possible D gene (6 bases). The CDR3 has 15 amino acids. The V gene lost 3 bases and the J gene lost 3 bases, with 15 bases spanning the gap. Germline V gene sequence: CDR1 MGHDK, CDR2 SYGVNS.